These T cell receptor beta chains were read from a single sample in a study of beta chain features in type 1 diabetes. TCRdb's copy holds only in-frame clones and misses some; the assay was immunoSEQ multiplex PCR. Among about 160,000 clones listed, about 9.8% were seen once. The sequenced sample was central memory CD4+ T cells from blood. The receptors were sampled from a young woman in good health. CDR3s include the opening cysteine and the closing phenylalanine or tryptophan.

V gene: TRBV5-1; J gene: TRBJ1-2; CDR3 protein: CASSQQALYGYTF
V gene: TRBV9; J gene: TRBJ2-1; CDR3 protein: CASSVSTSGGGNEQFF
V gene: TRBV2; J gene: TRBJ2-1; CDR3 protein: CASTLRTGKNEQFF
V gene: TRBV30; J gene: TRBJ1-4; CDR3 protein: CAWSGQGAQSTNEKLFF
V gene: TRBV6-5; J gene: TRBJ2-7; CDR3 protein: CASSYTGLAGAHEQYF
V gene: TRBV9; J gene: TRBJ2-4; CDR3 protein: CASSVSGTWENIQYF
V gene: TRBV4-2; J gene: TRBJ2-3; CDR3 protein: CASSQRLAGRGTDTQYF
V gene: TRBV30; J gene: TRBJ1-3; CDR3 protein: CAWSTGAGNTIYF
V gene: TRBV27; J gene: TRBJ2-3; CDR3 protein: CATLSDREGKDTQYF
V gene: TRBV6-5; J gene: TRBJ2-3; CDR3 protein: CASRGARITDTQYF
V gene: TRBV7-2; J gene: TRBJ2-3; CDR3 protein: CASSTSADTQYF
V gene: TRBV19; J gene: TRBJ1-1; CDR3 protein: CASSDRVNTEAFF
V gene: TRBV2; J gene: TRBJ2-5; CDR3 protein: CASTQPGGQETQYF
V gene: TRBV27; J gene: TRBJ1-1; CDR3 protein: CASIRAPDSNTEAFF
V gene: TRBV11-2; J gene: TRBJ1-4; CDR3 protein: CASSFSTGQNEKLFF
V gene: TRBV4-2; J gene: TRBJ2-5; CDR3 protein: CASSQTGGGETQYF
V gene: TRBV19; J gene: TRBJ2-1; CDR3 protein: CASSIDRASNEQFF
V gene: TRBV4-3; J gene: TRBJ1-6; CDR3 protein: CASSQDDRDSPLHF
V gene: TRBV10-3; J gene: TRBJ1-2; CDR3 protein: CAITWQDGYTF
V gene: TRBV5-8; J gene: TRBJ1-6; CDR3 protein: CASSLQRDSPLHF
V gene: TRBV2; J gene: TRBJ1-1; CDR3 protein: CASSPPGSTEAFF
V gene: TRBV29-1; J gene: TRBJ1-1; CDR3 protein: CSVYGQGVTEAFF
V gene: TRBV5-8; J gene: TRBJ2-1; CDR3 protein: CASSPILAGGTYNEQFF
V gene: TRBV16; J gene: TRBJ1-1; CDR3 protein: CASSQSSRQQNTEAFF
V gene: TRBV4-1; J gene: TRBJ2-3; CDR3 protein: CASSQDRGRILGTDTQYF
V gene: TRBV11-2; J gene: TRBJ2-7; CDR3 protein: CASGFGSYEQYF
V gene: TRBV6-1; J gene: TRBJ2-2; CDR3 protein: CASSEVVRVAGELFF
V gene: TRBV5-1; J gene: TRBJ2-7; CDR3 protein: CASSLGQSERGQYF
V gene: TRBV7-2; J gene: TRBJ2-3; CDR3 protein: CASSSGGNTQYF
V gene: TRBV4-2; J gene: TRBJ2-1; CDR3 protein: CASSFRQDGEQFF
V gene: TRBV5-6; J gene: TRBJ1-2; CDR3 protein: CASSFLLTGDNYGYTF
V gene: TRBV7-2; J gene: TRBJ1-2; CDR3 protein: CASSLATGGIYGYTF